These 27 T cell receptor beta chains were sequenced from one sample in a study of CD8 T cells in ankylosing spondylitis. Study-wide points: Made up of 7 to 9 highly homologous variants, a TCR beta motif appeared characteristic of ankylosing spondylitis blood.

Antigens for these TCRs are unknown. TCRdb used MiXCR to reprocess the 5' RACE reads, holding one entry per CDR3 protein. This table has around 770,000 distinct CDR3 sequences, approximately 10% appearing once. The material sequenced was blood, either unsorted or a sorted T cell fraction (not recorded which). These TCRs come from a male donor with ankylosing spondylitis.

This clonotype was seen only once. This chain joins TRBV12-3 or TRBV12-4 and TRBJ1-4; possible D gene TRBD1, 6 bases. This CDR3 region has 14 residues. V lost 3 bases and J 6 bases, leaving 11 bases between the germline ends. The DNA of the CDR3 is TGTGCCAGCAGTTTGTGGGACAAGGATGAAAAACTGTTTTTT. Translation gives CASSLWDKDEKLFF.

The chain has TRBV12-3 or TRBV12-4 and TRBJ1-1; possible D gene TRBD1, 5 bases. V was pared by 6 bases and J by 6 bases, with 14 bases between. CDR3 length: 13 amino acids. For the CDR3, the DNA is TGTGCCAGCAGCTCAACCTGGGGGGCTGAAGCTTTCTTT. Protein sequence: CASSSTWGAEAFF.

CDR3 nucleotide sequence: TGTGCCAGCTCACCAGACGTACACCCGAACACTGAAGCTTTCTTT. Translated: CASSPDVHPNTEAFF. The genes are TRBV18 and TRBJ1-1; D is unclear. Per germline, CDR1 KGHSH and CDR2 LQKENI. V lost 2 bases, J lost 1 base, and 11 bases lay in between. This CDR3 contains 15 residues.

This clonotype was seen a single time. The rearrangement uses TRBV4-2 and TRBJ2-7, with 7 bases aligning to TRBD2. CDR1 LGHNA and CDR2 YNFKEQ come from the germline V gene. The CDR3 is 15 residues long. The V gene end was trimmed by 4 bases and the J gene end by 4 bases; junction bases not matched to a gene: 10. CDR3 sequence: CASSPKRGYPYEQYF. As DNA, the CDR3 is TGTGCCAGCAGCCCCAAGCGGGGATACCCTTACGAGCAGTACTTC.

This clonotype was detected ten times or more. In nucleotides, the CDR3 is TGCAGTGTTAGCGTCGGGACAGGAGCCTACGAGCAGTACTTC. Its translation is CSVSVGTGAYEQYF. The V and J genes are TRBV20-1 and TRBJ2-7; TRBD1 matches 8 bases. The CDR3 is 14 residues long. V lost 7 bases to trimming and J lost 2 bases; unmatched junction nucleotides: 10. In germline, CDR1 is DFQATT, CDR2 SNEGSKA (reference sequence).

To note about this clonotype: The junction departs from germline at one end; a sequencing error may be responsible. This chain connects TRBV7-2 to TRBJ2-1; possible D gene TRBD1, 6 bases. CDR1 and CDR2 (germline): SGHTA, FQGNSA. The CDR3 is 12 amino acids. The DNA of the CDR3 is TGTGCCAGCAGCTTAGACGGGACACCCCTTATCTTC. Protein sequence: CASSLDGTPLIF. The full variable domain, in which reference TRBV7-2 and TRBJ2-1 provide the parts outside the CDR3, is GAGVSQSPSNKVTEKGKDVELRCDPISGHTALYWYRQSLGQGLEFLIYFQGNSAPDKSGLPSDRFSAERTGGSVSTLTIQRTQQEDSAVYLCASSLDGTPLIFGPGTRLTVL.

This clonotype has just a few counts. V is TRBV24-1 and J is TRBJ2-5; 11 nucleotides line up with TRBD2. The CDR3 has 16 residues. V lost 3 bases and J lost 3; bases outside the gene matches: 5. Germline V gene data show CDR1 as KGHDR and CDR2 as SFDVKD. CDR3 amino acids: CATSDPGTSGKETQYF. Here the CDR3 DNA reads TGTGCCACCAGTGATCCCGGGACTAGCGGAAAAGAGACCCAGTACTTC.

In its sample, this clonotype was seen many times. This chain joins TRBV20-1 and TRBJ2-5; D is uncertain. This CDR3 has 13 residues. V lost 6 bases and J 3 bases, leaving 14 bases between the germline ends. The germline V gene encodes CDR1 DFQATT and CDR2 SNEGSKA (reference sequence). The CDR3 DNA sequence: TGCAGTGCAGATTACCGGGCAAAAGAGACCCAGTACTTC. Amino acids: CSADYRAKETQYF.

V gene TRBV11-3 combines with J gene TRBJ2-5; D is unresolved. V dropped 4 bases and J dropped 0 bases, with 6 bases sitting between them. The V gene's germline CDR1 is SGHNT and CDR2 YENEEA. The CDR3 length is 13 residues. The CDR3 reads CASSSQYQETQYF. CDR3 sequence (DNA): TGTGCCAGCAGCTCCCAGTACCAAGAGACCCAGTACTTC.

CDR3 region: CASRPQGYGANVLTF. The CDR3 DNA reads as TGTGCCAGCAGGCCACAGGGGTACGGGGCCAACGTCCTGACTTTC. The rearrangement links TRBV28 to TRBJ2-6; 7 bases match TRBD1. V trimming: 6 bases; J trimming: 4 bases; junction bases outside the gene matches: 6. CDR3 length: 15 amino acids. Germline-derived CDR1 and CDR2 are MDHEN and SYDVKM.

J is TRBJ2-7 and V is TRBV20-1; 9 bases are shared with TRBD1. The V gene end was trimmed by 3 bases and the J gene end by 4 bases; junction bases not matched to a gene: 7. The CDR3 loop spans 14 amino acids. Germline assignment: CDR1 DFQATT and CDR2 SNEGSKA (reference sequence). CDR3 nucleotide sequence: TGCAGTGCTAGCAGCGGGACAGGGAGGTACGAGCAGTACTTC. This gives the protein CSASSGTGRYEQYF.

This clonotype showed up many times. The gene calls are TRBV18 and TRBJ2-1; possibly TRBD2 for D (5 bases). The CDR3 runs 13 residues. Germline lookup yields CDR1 KGHSH and CDR2 LQKENI. V was pared by 3 bases and J by 5 bases, with 8 bases between. CDR3 coding DNA: TGTGCCAGCTCACCCGGACTCAACAATGAGCAGTTCTTC. It codes for CASSPGLNNEQFF.

The chain couples TRBV7-2 to TRBJ2-3, with D maybe TRBD2 (5 bases). The CDR3 spans 16 residues. V was shortened by 2 bases and J by 2 bases, with 14 bases between the two germline ends. Germline-derived CDR1 and CDR2 are SGHTA and FQGNSA. CDR3 region: CASSLREPQTTDTQYF. In DNA form, the CDR3 reads TGTGCCAGCAGCTTAAGGGAGCCCCAAACCACAGATACGCAGTATTTT.

As regards this clonotype: A much larger clone differs by one base, so this may be a read error. The genes are TRBV4-3 and TRBJ2-1; D perhaps matches TRBD2 (6 bases). The CDR3 runs to 15 residues. V dropped 4 bases and J dropped 5 bases, with 15 bases sitting between them. Germline lookup yields CDR1 LGHNA and CDR2 YSLEER. The CDR3 loop is CASSRGTRGNNEQFF. The CDR3 nucleotides read TGCGCCAGCAGCCGGGGGACTCGCGGGAACAATGAGCAGTTCTTC.

At least ten counts were recorded for this clonotype. The chain is built from TRBV20-1 and TRBJ2-3; D unclear. The CDR3 length is 14 residues. The germline V gene encodes CDR1 DFQATT and CDR2 SNEGSKA (reference sequence). V was shortened by 5 bases and J by 0 bases, with 12 bases between the two germline ends. CDR3 amino acids: CSAGSTTSTDTQYF. The DNA for the CDR3 is TGCAGTGCTGGGTCCACCACTAGCACAGATACGCAGTATTTT.

This clonotype was recorded many times. V and J are TRBV9 and TRBJ2-6; D call uncertain. CDR1 and CDR2 (germline): SGDLS, YYNGEE. This CDR3 has 15 residues. V was pared by 1 base and J by 1 base, with 6 bases between. The CDR3 nucleotides are TGTGCCAGCAGCGTAACTGGTTCTGGGGCCAACGTCCTGACTTTC. Its translation is CASSVTGSGANVLTF.

This clonotype was seen more than once but under ten times. The chain employs TRBV12-3 or TRBV12-4 and TRBJ2-4; unclear D gene. Trimming stripped 3 bases from V and 6 bases from J, with 9 bases between. The CDR3 consists of 13 residues. The CDR3 DNA reads TGTGCCAGCAGTTTCGGGTGGGGAAACATTCAGTACTTC. It specifies CASSFGWGNIQYF.

A few counts support this clonotype. The CDR3 region is CASSQDPNRTPNTGELFF. DNA for the CDR3: TGCGCCAGCAGCCAAGATCCGAACAGGACTCCGAACACCGGGGAGCTGTTTTTT. This chain joins TRBV4-3 and TRBJ2-2; the D call may be TRBD1 or TRBD2 (5 bases each). V dropped 0 bases and J dropped 0 bases, with 14 bases sitting between them. The length of the CDR3 is 18 residues. Germline CDR1 is LGHNA and CDR2 is YSLEER.

This clonotype was seen only a few times. The chain uses TRBV4-2 and TRBJ2-5; 7 bases align to TRBD2. Per the germline V gene, CDR1 is LGHNA and CDR2 is YNFKEQ. With V trimmed by 4 bases and J by 2 bases, 7 bases remained unmatched. The CDR3 loop spans 15 amino acids. CDR3 in amino acids: CASSPTGEGQETQYF. The CDR3 DNA reads as TGTGCCAGCAGCCCTACTGGGGAGGGACAAGAGACCCAGTACTTC.

V gene TRBV20-1 combines with J gene TRBJ2-7; 10 bases agree with TRBD2. In germline, CDR1 is DFQATT, CDR2 SNEGSKA (reference sequence). The CDR3 spans 14 residues. V shed 3 bases and J 4 bases; nucleotides not matched to a gene: 6. Written as DNA, the CDR3 is TGCAGTGCTAGTCTAGGACTAGCGGATTACGAGCAGTACTTC. This gives the protein CSASLGLADYEQYF.

V gene TRBV18 combines with J gene TRBJ1-2; D is uncertain. CDR3 size: 16 residues. The germline gives CDR1 KGHSH, CDR2 LQKENI. The ends were cut back, 3 bases at V and 3 bases at J, with 17 bases in the middle. CDR3 region: CASSPTPEEGYYGYTF. The CDR3 DNA sequence: TGTGCCAGCTCACCTACACCCGAGGAAGGGTACTATGGCTACACCTTC.

This clonotype was detected ten times or more. The gene calls are TRBV13 and TRBJ2-7; D possibly matches TRBD1 or TRBD2 (5 bases each). From germline, CDR1 is PRHDT and CDR2 FYEKMQ (reference sequence). Trimming took off 5 bases at V and 4 bases at J, with 21 bases between the two ends. The CDR3 runs to 16 residues. CDR3 protein: CASSIITGRLPYEQYF. CDR3 DNA: TGTGCCAGCAGCATTATCACGGGACGGTTACCTTACGAGCAGTACTTC.

This clonotype was seen at least ten times. The CDR3 loop is CSASQGWGGPYNEQFF. The CDR3 nucleotides are TGCAGTGCTAGTCAGGGTTGGGGCGGCCCCTACAATGAGCAGTTCTTC. The rearrangement uses TRBV20-1 and TRBJ2-1, with D perhaps TRBD1 (5 bases). The CDR3 is 16 amino acids. From germline, CDR1 is DFQATT and CDR2 SNEGSKA (reference sequence). V was clipped by 3 bases and J by 2 bases, with 17 bases between them.

This clonotype was counted many times. The chain has TRBV20-1 and TRBJ1-1; D is unclear. The V and J ends lost 3 bases and 1 base respectively, with 12 bases between them. Per the germline V gene, CDR1 is DFQATT and CDR2 is SNEGSKA (reference sequence). This CDR3 has 14 amino acids. CDR3 sequence (DNA): TGCAGTGCTAGTAAAGGACGGAGGAACACTGAAGCTTTCTTT. It codes for CSASKGRRNTEAFF.

This rearrangement joins TRBV15 to TRBJ1-5; D is unclear. The V end lost 3 bases, the J end lost 4 bases, and 7 bases lay between the germline ends. CDR3 length equals 13 residues. Germline CDR1 and CDR2: LNHNV and YYDKDF (reference sequence). DNA of the CDR3: TGTGCCACCAGCAGTCTATCAAATCAGCCCCAGCATTTT. It specifies CATSSLSNQPQHF.

The rearrangement uses TRBV7-2 and TRBJ2-2; weak D call: TRBD2 (7 bases). Germline values: CDR1 SGHTA, CDR2 FQGNSA. The CDR3 is made up of 14 amino acids. Trimming took 7 bases from V and 6 from J, leaving 15 bases between them. CDR3 bases: TGTGCCAGCAACCCGGCGGGGGCACCCGGGGAGCTGTTTTTT. Translation: CASNPAGAPGELFF.

The sample holds many counts of this clonotype. V gene TRBV5-1 combines with J gene TRBJ2-3; TRBD1 matches 8 bases. CDR1 and CDR2 (germline): SGHRS, YFSETQ. The CDR3 has 14 amino acids. J was trimmed by 6 bases and V by 0 bases; bases with no gene match: 3. The CDR3 sequence is CASSLGTGRDTQYF. Written as DNA, the CDR3 is TGCGCCAGCAGCTTGGGGACAGGGAGGGATACGCAGTATTTT.